The 31 T cell receptor beta chains given below trace back to one sample, sequenced in a study of identical twins. One entry per CDR3 protein results from TCRdb running MiXCR on the 5' RACE reads. Among roughly 490,000 distinct CDR3 sequences, more than 13% were seen once, and the ten largest hold approximately 0.98%. The sample was also linked to a second study, of yellow fever vaccine responses in identical twins.

Input material: CD4+ T cells sorted from blood. Source of these receptors: a young woman in good health.

The rearrangement links TRBV24-1 to TRBJ2-1; unclear D gene. V gave up 3 bases and J gave up 6 bases, with 8 bases separating them. The CDR3 is 13 amino acids. The germline V gene encodes CDR1 KGHDR and CDR2 SFDVKD. The CDR3 sequence is CATSDEVLNEQFF. The CDR3 nucleotides are TGTGCCACCAGTGATGAGGTCCTCAATGAGCAGTTCTTC.

There are a few counts of this clonotype. This chain connects TRBV2 to TRBJ2-7, with D hard to call. The CDR3 extends over 15 amino acids. Germline V gene lookup returns CDR1 SNHLY and CDR2 FYNNEI. The ends were cut back, 4 bases at V and 3 bases at J, with 16 bases in the middle. The CDR3 protein is CASSVGPLANYEQYF. CDR3 coding DNA: TGTGCCAGCAGTGTAGGGCCCCTCGCGAACTACGAGCAGTACTTC.

This clonotype was seen more than once but under ten times. The chain couples TRBV6-5 to TRBJ2-2; 10 bases are shared with TRBD1. V lost 4 bases, J lost 4 bases, and 9 bases stayed unmatched. Germline loops: CDR1 MNHEY, CDR2 SVGAGI. The CDR3 consists of 17 residues. DNA for the CDR3: TGTGCCAGCAGTTTCAGGACAGGGGGTACGGGCACCGGGGAGCTGTTTTTT. Translating gives CASSFRTGGTGTGELFF.

This clonotype was observed a few times. The V gene is TRBV5-6, the J gene TRBJ2-6; D not resolved. The germline V and J ends were trimmed by 4 bases and 2 bases, with 10 bases remaining between them. Germline CDR1 is SGHDT and CDR2 is YYEEEE. The length of the CDR3 is 15 residues. CDR3 nucleotide sequence: TGTGCCAGCAGCCAACGACGGACTGGGGCCAACGTCCTGACTTTC. Its protein product is CASSQRRTGANVLTF.

This sequence joins TRBV25-1 and TRBJ2-1; D not certain. Looked up from germline, CDR1 is MGHDK and CDR2 is SYGVNS. There are 13 residues in the CDR3. Between the trimmed V and J ends, which lost 3 bases and 3 bases, there was a span of 6 bases. The CDR3: CASSDYYYNEQFF. The DNA for the CDR3 is TGTGCCAGCAGTGACTACTACTACAATGAGCAGTTCTTC.

This clonotype was observed at least ten times. The CDR3, as DNA: TGTGCCAGCAGCTTGGCAAACTATGGCTACACCTTC. Its protein product is CASSLANYGYTF. The chain recombines TRBV12-3 or TRBV12-4 with TRBJ1-2; D call uncertain. V was trimmed by 6 bases and J by 2 bases, leaving 7 bases between them. The CDR3 length is 12 residues.

The chain uses TRBV24-1 and TRBJ2-3, with D perhaps given as TRBD1 or TRBD2 (5 bases each). The CDR3 is made up of 20 amino acids. The V gene's germline CDR1 is KGHDR and CDR2 SFDVKD. The V end lost 1 base, the J end lost 2 bases, and 24 bases lay between the germline ends. The CDR3 DNA is TGTGCCACCAGTGATTTCCCGGGGCCTCCTAAAGGGGCCTTCACAGATACGCAGTATTTT. This encodes CATSDFPGPPKGAFTDTQYF.

The rearrangement uses TRBV28 and TRBJ2-7, with D uncertain. Germline values: CDR1 MDHEN, CDR2 SYDVKM. V shed 6 bases and J shed 2 bases, with 14 bases lying between them. This CDR3 has 14 residues. Here the CDR3 reads CASSIRSSTYEQYF. In DNA, the CDR3 is TGTGCCAGCAGCATCCGGTCCAGTACCTACGAGCAGTACTTC.

Many counts were recorded for this clonotype. V and J are TRBV14 and TRBJ1-1; D is unresolved. V lost 1 base and J 0 bases, leaving 9 bases between the germline ends. The CDR3 is 15 residues long. Germline V lookup: CDR1 SGHDN, CDR2 FVKESK. In nucleotides, the CDR3 is TGTGCCAGCAGCCAAGTCCGTCAAGTGAACACTGAAGCTTTCTTT. This gives the protein CASSQVRQVNTEAFF.

The rearrangement links TRBV5-1 to TRBJ2-5; 7 bases fit TRBD2. V lost 1 base to trimming and J lost 5 bases; unmatched junction nucleotides: 5. CDR3 length equals 14 residues. CDR1 and CDR2 from the germline V gene are SGHRS and YFSETQ. The CDR3 sequence: CASSLRGVKETQYF. The CDR3, as DNA: TGCGCCAGCAGCTTGCGGGGGGTAAAGGAGACCCAGTACTTC.

At least ten counts were recorded for this clonotype. The chain uses TRBV2 and TRBJ2-7; D remains ambiguous. Germline V gene sequence: CDR1 SNHLY, CDR2 FYNNEI. The CDR3 runs 11 residues. V was trimmed by 6 bases and J by 5 bases, leaving 8 bases between them. This CDR3 is CASSPGNEQYF. The CDR3 nucleotides read TGTGCCAGCAGCCCCGGCAACGAGCAGTACTTC.

This clonotype showed up just a few times. This chain uses TRBV7-2 with TRBJ2-1; 9 positions agree with TRBD2. The germline CDR1 and CDR2 sequences are SGHTA and FQGNSA. The CDR3 spans 17 residues. V dropped 1 base and J dropped 6; count of bases not matched to a gene: 10. CDR3 nucleotides: TGTGCCAGCAGCTTAGGTGGGACTAGCCCTACTATCAATGAGCAGTTCTTC. It encodes CASSLGGTSPTINEQFF. Looking up the rest from reference TRBV7-2 and TRBJ2-1 gives the full variable domain: GAGVSQSPSNKVTEKGKDVELRCDPISGHTALYWYRQSLGQGLEFLIYFQGNSAPDKSGLPSDRFSAERTGGSVSTLTIQRTQQEDSAVYLCASSLGGTSPTINEQFFGPGTRLTVL.

The V gene is TRBV12-3 or TRBV12-4, the J gene TRBJ1-5; 10 bases are a match to TRBD1. The CDR3 has 15 amino acids. J lost 7 bases, V lost 5 bases, and 8 bases had no gene match. CDR3 residues: CASSPSGTGVQPQHF. The CDR3 nucleotides read TGTGCCAGCAGTCCATCCGGGACAGGGGTCCAGCCCCAGCATTTT.

The V gene is TRBV4-1, the J gene TRBJ1-1; D not certain. Germline V gene data show CDR1 as MGHRA and CDR2 as YSYEKL. The CDR3 consists of 14 residues. Trimming took off 2 bases at V and 1 base at J, with 8 bases between the two ends. The CDR3 region is CASSQLGWNTEAFF. The CDR3 DNA sequence: TGCGCCAGCAGCCAATTGGGGTGGAACACTGAAGCTTTCTTT.

This clonotype was observed at least ten times. The chain is built from TRBV20-1 and TRBJ1-5; 8 bases line up with TRBD1. J was trimmed by 4 bases and V by 1 base; bases with no gene match: 12. Germline CDR1 is DFQATT and CDR2 is SNEGSKA (reference sequence). CDR3 length: 17 amino acids. CDR3 in DNA: TGCAGTGCTAGAGTGGTGGCGAACTACAGGGGGAATCAGCCCCAGCATTTT. Amino acid sequence: CSARVVANYRGNQPQHF.

This clonotype has only a few counts. The gene calls are TRBV4-1 and TRBJ2-3; 13 nucleotides agree with TRBD2. V lost 4 bases to trimming and J lost 4 bases; unmatched junction nucleotides: 8. The CDR3 runs to 17 residues. Germline assignment: CDR1 MGHRA and CDR2 YSYEKL. The CDR3 sequence: CASSPQGTSGVSDTQYF. The CDR3 coding sequence is TGCGCCAGCAGCCCCCAAGGGACTAGCGGGGTATCAGATACGCAGTATTTT.

In its sample, this clonotype was seen many times. CDR3 nucleotide sequence: TGCAGCGTTGGTCTAGGGTCCTACGAGCAGTACTTC. Protein sequence: CSVGLGSYEQYF. This chain links TRBV29-1 with TRBJ2-7; D gene unclear. The germline V gene encodes CDR1 SQVTM and CDR2 ANQGSEA. This CDR3 is 12 amino acids long. Trimming cost V 4 bases and J 1 base, with 8 bases left between them.

The rearrangement uses TRBV15 and TRBJ1-2; D unclear. CDR1 LNHNV and CDR2 YYDKDF come from the germline V gene (reference sequence). Trimming removed 0 bases at V and 8 bases at J, with 10 bases between. The CDR3 runs 13 residues. The CDR3 is CATSRDLWEGYTF. The CDR3 DNA is TGTGCCACCAGCAGAGATTTGTGGGAAGGCTACACCTTC. Supplemented by reference TRBV15 and TRBJ1-2, the full variable domain reads DAMVIQNPRYQVTQFGKPVTLSCSQTLNHNVMYWYQQKSSQAPKLLFHYYDKDFNNEADTPDNFQSRRPNTSFCFLDIRSPGLGDTAMYLCATSRDLWEGYTFGSGTRLTVV.

This clonotype was detected ten times or more. The CDR3 bases are TGCAGTGCTAGTCAGGGGCTTGGAAACACCATATATTTT. Translating it yields CSASQGLGNTIYF. The rearrangement uses TRBV20-1 and TRBJ1-3; tentative D call: TRBD1 (6 bases). From germline, CDR1 is DFQATT and CDR2 SNEGSKA (reference sequence). V lost 3 bases to trimming and J lost 3 bases, with 9 bases between them. CDR3 length: 13 amino acids.

The chain has TRBV13 and TRBJ2-2; D is possibly TRBD1 (6 bases). There are 15 residues in the CDR3. From germline, CDR1 is PRHDT and CDR2 FYEKMQ (reference sequence). Trimming left V 5 bases short and J 8 bases short, with 18 bases between. The CDR3 DNA reads TGTGCCAGCAGCCCCAGGGGCAGTGGATGGGGGGAGCTGTTTTTT. Residues: CASSPRGSGWGELFF.

V is TRBV27 and J is TRBJ1-4; D not resolved. Trimming took off 5 bases at V and 7 bases at J, with 11 bases between the two ends. The CDR3 runs 13 residues. Germline V gene data show CDR1 as MNHEY and CDR2 as SMNVEV (reference sequence). The CDR3 protein is CASSRPDGEKLFF. The CDR3 DNA reads TGTGCCAGCAGTCGACCGGACGGTGAAAAACTGTTTTTT.

The V call is TRBV28, the J call TRBJ2-1; maybe TRBD2 (5 bases). V lost 5 bases, J lost 1 base, and 15 bases lay in between. Germline V gene lookup returns CDR1 MDHEN and CDR2 SYDVKM. This CDR3 is 16 amino acids long. The CDR3 loop is CASSLSASGSYNEQFF. The CDR3 coding sequence is TGTGCCAGCAGTCTTAGCGCGAGTGGGTCCTACAATGAGCAGTTCTTC.

Only a few counts were recorded for this clonotype. The J gene is TRBJ2-1, the V gene TRBV11-2; 9 bases map to TRBD2. This CDR3 spans 15 amino acids. Germline CDR1 is SGHAT and CDR2 is FQNNGV. V was pared by 5 bases and J by 8 bases, with 10 bases of the junction left unmatched. The CDR3 region is CASSPVSGSRYEQFF. In nucleotides, the CDR3 is TGTGCCAGCAGCCCTGTTAGCGGGAGTAGATATGAGCAGTTCTTC.

This clonotype was observed many times. The genes are TRBV11-2 and TRBJ1-5; no firm D call. The CDR3 covers 13 residues. The germline V gene encodes CDR1 SGHAT and CDR2 FQNNGV. Trimming cost V 3 bases and J 5 bases, with 8 bases left between them. This CDR3 is CASSFNGDQPQHF. CDR3 bases: TGTGCCAGCAGCTTCAATGGCGATCAGCCCCAGCATTTT.

This clonotype was seen repeatedly, ten times or more. The chain joins TRBV11-1 to TRBJ2-3, with TRBD2 matching over 9 bases. V shed 3 bases and J 1 base; nucleotides not matched to a gene: 11. There are 18 residues in the CDR3. In germline, CDR1 is SGHAT, CDR2 FQDESV (reference sequence). CDR3 region: CASSFQLAGVRGTDTQYF. The CDR3 nucleotides read TGTGCCAGCAGCTTTCAACTAGCGGGTGTGCGGGGCACAGATACGCAGTATTTT.

The gene calls are TRBV2 and TRBJ2-3; perhaps TRBD1 as D (6 bases). The V gene lost 3 bases and the J gene lost 0 bases, with 7 bases spanning the gap. The CDR3 length is 14 residues. CDR1 is SNHLY, CDR2 FYNNEI, per germline. The CDR3 nucleotides read TGTGCCAGCAGTGAGGACAGAAGCACAGATACGCAGTATTTT. Residues: CASSEDRSTDTQYF.

To note about this clonotype: A much larger clone lies one base from this, so it may be a read error. V gene TRBV30 combines with J gene TRBJ2-7; a weak D match, TRBD2 (5 bases). Trimming removed 1 base at V and 2 bases at J, with 6 bases between. Germline V gene lookup returns CDR1 GTSNPN and CDR2 SVGIG (reference sequence). This CDR3 has 12 residues. CDR3 region: CAWSAGTYEQYF. The CDR3 DNA reads TGTGCCTGGAGTGCGGGGACCTACGAGCAGTACTTC.

This clonotype has a count of ten or more. This rearrangement joins TRBV4-3 to TRBJ1-1; D not certain. The CDR3 extends over 14 amino acids. Trimming stripped 3 bases from V and 0 bases from J, with 8 bases between. Germline CDR1 LGHNA, CDR2 YSLEER. Written as DNA, the CDR3 is TGCGCCAGCAGCCAGGGTGGGGTGAACACTGAAGCTTTCTTT. It encodes CASSQGGVNTEAFF.

The chain links TRBV5-1 to TRBJ2-1, with 12 bases fitting TRBD2. The CDR3 length is 15 residues. Germline CDR1 SGHRS, CDR2 YFSETQ. V lost 4 bases to trimming and J lost 6 bases; unmatched junction nucleotides: 5. The CDR3 DNA reads as TGCGCCAGCAGCGGAAGGACTAGCGGGGCCAATGAGCAGTTCTTC. It encodes CASSGRTSGANEQFF.

This clonotype was observed a handful of times. The CDR3 coding sequence is TGTGCCACCGTCGAAGTTCCCTACAATGAGCAGTTCTTC. Protein product: CATVEVPYNEQFF. This chain connects TRBV2 to TRBJ2-1; D is unclear. Germline-derived CDR1 and CDR2 are SNHLY and FYNNEI. This CDR3 comprises 13 residues. The V end lost 10 bases, the J end lost 2 bases, and 12 bases lay between the germline ends.

V gene TRBV5-1 combines with J gene TRBJ2-5; D is unresolved. Between the trimmed V and J ends, which lost 2 bases and 5 bases, there was a span of 13 bases. The CDR3 has 14 amino acids. From germline, CDR1 is SGHRS and CDR2 YFSETQ. CDR3 DNA: TGCGCCAGCAGCTTCCAGGCGCGACGGGAGACCCAGTACTTC. Its protein is CASSFQARRETQYF.